This is a list of T cell receptor beta chains from one sample in a study of control samples from healthy donors and cancer patients. Generated by immunoSEQ multiplex PCR, the TCRdb table keeps only in-frame clones and is missing some. The table records roughly 180,000 clones, approximately 94% of them present only once. Sequenced input: blood. The receptor set was obtained from a woman aged 18-35 years in good health. Each CDR3 is given with its conserved first and last residue. The D gene is left open where the match is weak. The size of a clone is reported for some rows only, either as once, few or many, or as a class for expanded clones.

j_gene | abundance | v_gene | d_gene | len | CDR3nt | CDR3aa
TRBJ1-1 | NA | TRBV9 | NA | 13 | TGTGCCAGCAGCGTCCTCGACAACACTGAAGCTTTCTTT | CASSVLDNTEAFF
TRBJ2-1 | NA | TRBV6-2/TRBV6-3 | TRBD2 | 16 | TGTGCCAGCAGTTATATCGAGCGGGGCGCCTACAATGAGCAGTTCTTC | CASSYIERGAYNEQFF
TRBJ1-5 | NA | TRBV2 | NA | 12 | TGTGCCACCAGACAGCACAATCAGCCCCAGCATTTT | CATRQHNQPQHF
TRBJ2-2 | NA | TRBV18 | NA | 17 | TGTGCCAGCTCACCATTCTCGACAGGACCGAACACCGGGGAGCTGTTTTTT | CASSPFSTGPNTGELFF
TRBJ1-1 | once | TRBV6-6 | NA | 11 | TGTGCCACCCTTAGGATGTCTGAAGCTTTCTTT | CATLRMSEAFF
TRBJ2-1 | NA | TRBV27 | NA | 15 | TGTGCCAGCAGTTTGACAGGAATCTCCTACAATGAGCAGTTCTTC | CASSLTGISYNEQFF
TRBJ2-5 | NA | TRBV11-3 | NA | 11 | TGTGCCAGCAGCTCCACCGGTACCCAGTACTTC | CASSSTGTQYF
TRBJ1-1 | NA | TRBV28 | NA | 12 | TGTGCCAGCAGTTTCGGGGGGTGGCAAGCTTTCTTT | CASSFGGWQAFF
TRBJ2-2 | NA | TRBV6-5 | TRBD1 | 15 | TGTGCCAGCAGCCGTGGACAGGGGGCTACTGGGGAGCTGTTTTTT | CASSRGQGATGELFF
TRBJ1-1 | NA | TRBV19 | TRBD1 | 13 | TGTGCCAGTTCGGACAGGGGGATAACTGAAGCTTTCTTT | CASSDRGITEAFF
TRBJ1-1 | NA | TRBV18 | NA | 13 | TGTGCCAGCTCCCTAACCCCGAACACTGAAGCTTTCTTT | CASSLTPNTEAFF
TRBJ1-6 | few | TRBV5-1 | NA | 14 | TGCGCCAGCAGCTTGGGTACAGTTAATTCACCCCTCCACTTT | CASSLGTVNSPLHF
TRBJ2-1 | once | TRBV12-3/TRBV12-4 | NA | 12 | TGTGCCAGCAGTTTAGTAGGCAATGAGCAGTTCTTC | CASSLVGNEQFF
TRBJ1-5 | NA | TRBV27 | NA | 13 | TGTGCCAGCAGTTTGACCCGGGGTCAGCCCCAGCATTTT | CASSLTRGQPQHF
TRBJ1-4 | NA | TRBV6-5 | TRBD1 | 15 | TGTGCCAGCAGTTTCTCCGGGACAGGGAGGATCAAACTGTTTTTT | CASSFSGTGRIKLFF
TRBJ1-6 | NA | TRBV7-8 | NA | 15 | TGTGCCAGCAGCCTCTCCGGGACATATAATTCACCCCTCCACTTT | CASSLSGTYNSPLHF
TRBJ2-7 | NA | TRBV5-4 | NA | 17 | TGTGCCAGCAGCTATCTCAGGGGAAACGGGATGCCCTACGAGCAGTACTTC | CASSYLRGNGMPYEQYF
TRBJ1-6 | once | TRBV18 | TRBD1 | 14 | TGTGCCAGTCAACCAACACCAGGGGGTTCACCCCTCCACTTT | CASQPTPGGSPLHF
TRBJ1-5 | NA | TRBV6-5 | NA | 13 | TGTGCCAGCAGTTACTCGAACAGGCAGCCCCAGCATTTT | CASSYSNRQPQHF
TRBJ2-5 | NA | TRBV11-2 | NA | 15 | TGTGCCAGCAGCTTACGACAGGCGAACCAAGAGACCCAGTACTTC | CASSLRQANQETQYF
TRBJ2-1 | once | TRBV7-2 | TRBD2 | 16 | TGTGCCAGCAGCTTGTCCGGGACTAGCCGCTACAATGAGCAGTTCTTC | CASSLSGTSRYNEQFF
TRBJ1-1 | NA | TRBV10-2 | TRBD1 | 12 | TGCGCCAGCAGTGTCGGGACAGGTGAAGCTTTCTTT | CASSVGTGEAFF
TRBJ1-2 | NA | TRBV2 | NA | 15 | TGTGCCAGCAGTCCAGAACTGGGGGACCTAGCTGGCTACACCTTC | CASSPELGDLAGYTF
TRBJ1-1 | NA | TRBV11-2 | TRBD1 | 13 | TGTGCCAGCAGCTTAGTCGGGACAGGGGGAGCTTTCTTT | CASSLVGTGGAFF
TRBJ2-2 | NA | TRBV3-1/TRBV3-2 | NA | 12 | TGTGCCAGCGAACAGACCACCGGGGAGCTGTTTTTT | CASEQTTGELFF
TRBJ1-2 | NA | TRBV3-1/TRBV3-2 | NA | 15 | TGTGCCAGCAGCCAAGGGGTGCCAGGAATGGGTGGCTACACCTTC | CASSQGVPGMGGYTF
TRBJ1-5 | NA | TRBV15 | NA | 14 | TGTGCCACCAGCCAAGGACCACTCAATCAGCCCCAGCATTTT | CATSQGPLNQPQHF
TRBJ2-7 | NA | TRBV9 | TRBD1 | 15 | TGTGCCAGCAGCGCCCCCGGGACAGGGAATAACGAGCAGTACTTC | CASSAPGTGNNEQYF
TRBJ2-4 | NA | TRBV7-9 | TRBD2 | 15 | TGTGCCAGCAGCTTAGCGCAGGGAGGGTGGGCCATTCAGTACTTC | CASSLAQGGWAIQYF
TRBJ1-1 | NA | TRBV24-1 | NA | 13 | TGTGCCACCAGGGACAGAATCCTTAGGGAAGCTTTCTTT | CATRDRILREAFF
TRBJ1-1 | once | TRBV6-5 | TRBD1 | 15 | TGTGCCAGCAGTTGGCAGGGACAGGGTGGAACTGAAGCTTTCTTT | CASSWQGQGGTEAFF
TRBJ1-2 | NA | TRBV19 | NA | 14 | TGTGCCAGTAGTATTCAGGGGCGAGGCTATGGCTACACCTTC | CASSIQGRGYGYTF
TRBJ2-1 | NA | TRBV4-1 | NA | 15 | TGCGCCAGCAGCCAAGGGGGCCGCTCCTACAATGAGCAGTTCTTC | CASSQGGRSYNEQFF
TRBJ2-3 | NA | TRBV5-1 | TRBD1 | 12 | TGCGCCACAGGACAGGGCACAGATACGCAGTATTTT | CATGQGTDTQYF
TRBJ2-5 | few | TRBV10-1 | TRBD1 | 16 | TGCGCCAGCAGTGAAATTTGGGACAGGGGAGGCGAGACCCAGTACTTC | CASSEIWDRGGETQYF
TRBJ1-2 | NA | TRBV2 | NA | 11 | TGTGCCAGCAGTGACGGGAACGGCTACACCTTC | CASSDGNGYTF
TRBJ2-7 | NA | TRBV15 | TRBD2 | 15 | TGTGCCACCAGCAGAGATTTGGGGGGGACCTACGAGCAGTACTTC | CATSRDLGGTYEQYF
TRBJ1-4 | NA | TRBV24-1 | TRBD1 | 15 | TGTGCCGTCGGACAGGGGGCAGCCGCTAATGAAAAACTGTTTTTT | CAVGQGAAANEKLFF
TRBJ1-3 | NA | TRBV19 | NA | 14 | TGTGCCACTATCTCCACCGTTAGTGGAAACACCATATATTTT | CATISTVSGNTIYF
TRBJ2-3 | NA | TRBV4-1 | TRBD2 | 16 | TGCGCCAGCAGCCAAGTAGTCTGGGACTACACAGATACGCAGTATTTT | CASSQVVWDYTDTQYF
TRBJ1-1 | NA | TRBV7-9 | NA | 15 | TGTGCCAGCAGCCACTACGGGGGAATGAACACTGAAGCTTTCTTT | CASSHYGGMNTEAFF
TRBJ2-2 | NA | TRBV29-1 | NA | 14 | TGCAGCGTTGAACAGAACGCGAACACCGGGGAGCTGTTTTTT | CSVEQNANTGELFF
TRBJ2-5 | NA | TRBV18 | TRBD2 | 17 | TGTGCCAGCTCACCCACCGGACTAGCGGGAGCAGTGAAGACCCAGTACTTC | CASSPTGLAGAVKTQYF
TRBJ1-1 | NA | TRBV28 | NA | 14 | TGTGCCAGCAGTCCCCAGGGGATGAACACTGAAGCTTTCTTT | CASSPQGMNTEAFF
TRBJ1-2 | once | TRBV19 | NA | 15 | TGTGCCAGTAGTATAGTCCAGGGTCGAAACTATGGCTACACCTTC | CASSIVQGRNYGYTF
TRBJ1-1 | NA | TRBV2 | NA | 14 | TGTGCCAGCGGGCGAGGCAGGGGATACACTGAAGCTTTCTTT | CASGRGRGYTEAFF
TRBJ2-5 | NA | TRBV23-1 | TRBD2 | 17 | TGCGCCAGCAGTCGGACCTTAAGACTAGCGGAACAAGAGACCCAGTACTTC | CASSRTLRLAEQETQYF
TRBJ1-5 | NA | TRBV21-1 | NA | 17 | TGTGCCAGCAGCCAACATGGGGGACAGGGGGGAGGACAGCCCCAGCATTTT | CASSQHGGQGGGQPQHF
TRBJ1-1 | NA | TRBV7-8 | NA | 15 | TGTGCCAGCAGCTTAGCGAGCAGGCCCAACACTGAAGCTTTCTTT | CASSLASRPNTEAFF
TRBJ2-5 | NA | TRBV5-6 | TRBD2 | 15 | TGTGCCAGCAGCTTGCCTAGCGGGGGCATGCAGACCCAGTACTTC | CASSLPSGGMQTQYF
TRBJ1-1 | once | TRBV9 | TRBD1 | 15 | TGTGCCAGCAGCGCTAGACAGGGCGGGGACACTGAAGCTTTCTTT | CASSARQGGDTEAFF